Listed here are 12 T cell receptor beta chains from one sample, sequenced in a study of blood T cells in healthy people across ages. A J-beta primer mix and a sample-barcoded 5' primer were used in a second PCR of about 6 to 12 cycles. TCRdb analysed the 5' RACE reads with MiXCR anew, one entry per CDR3 protein. The sample lists about 1,400,000 distinct CDR3 sequences, approximately 42% occurring once. The sequencing input was blood. These receptor sequences come from a woman under 30 in good health.

This clonotype was seen only once. The V gene is TRBV10-3, the J gene TRBJ1-2; 7 positions match TRBD1. J was trimmed by 6 bases and V by 2 bases; bases with no gene match: 6. CDR3 length: 14 residues. Germline CDR1 is ENHRY and CDR2 is SYGVKD. The CDR3 protein is CAISEPDRQDGYTF. In DNA, the CDR3 is TGTGCCATCAGTGAGCCGGACAGGCAGGATGGCTACACCTTC.

This chain uses TRBV27 with TRBJ2-7, with 8 bases fitting TRBD2. The CDR3 totals 15 residues. V lost 1 base, J lost 4 bases, and 6 bases stayed unmatched. CDR1 and CDR2 from the germline V gene are MNHEY and SMNVEV (reference sequence). The DNA of the CDR3 is TGTGCCAGCAGTTTATTAACCGGCGGGGGGTACGAGCAGTACTTC. Its protein is CASSLLTGGGYEQYF.

This clonotype was detected only a few times. V and J are TRBV12-3 or TRBV12-4 and TRBJ2-3; 10 nucleotides agree with TRBD1. The CDR3 contains 16 residues. Trimming cost V 6 bases and J 6 bases; bases outside gene matches: 12. The CDR3 protein is CASSQDRGRFGDTQYF. The CDR3 bases are TGTGCCAGCAGCCAAGACAGGGGGCGGTTTGGGGATACGCAGTATTTT.

This clonotype occurred a few times. The CDR3: CASSFTSGVKTQYF. CDR3 in DNA: TGTGCCAGCAGTTTCACTAGCGGGGTAAAGACCCAGTACTTC. V usage is TRBV12-3 or TRBV12-4 and J usage is TRBJ2-5, with TRBD2 matching over 10 bases. There are 14 residues in the CDR3. J lost 6 bases, V lost 3 bases, and 4 bases had no gene match.

The rearrangement uses TRBV12-3 or TRBV12-4 and TRBJ2-2; weak D call: TRBD1 (6 bases). V dropped 10 bases and J dropped 1 base, with 10 bases sitting between them. The CDR3 contains 13 residues. In DNA, the CDR3 is TGTGCCATCACAGGGCGGAACACCGGGGAGCTGTTTTTT. Translating it yields CAITGRNTGELFF.

The sample holds many counts of this clonotype. An end of the junction does not agree with germline; a read error may underlie this. V gene TRBV12-3 or TRBV12-4 combines with J gene TRBJ2-7; D is ambiguous. The CDR3 totals 12 residues. Here the CDR3 reads CASSLGSYEQYF. The DNA of the CDR3 is TGTGCCAGCAGCTTAGGTTCCTACGAGCAGTACTTC.

The J gene is TRBJ2-1, the V gene TRBV7-2, with TRBD2 as a possible D gene (5 bases). Germline V gene sequence: CDR1 SGHTA, CDR2 FQGNSA. Trimming pared 4 bases from V and 8 bases from J, leaving 12 bases between. CDR3 length: 13 residues. The CDR3 DNA sequence: TGTGCCAGCAGCTCCCTCGAGGGCTATGAGCAGTTCTTC. Translated: CASSSLEGYEQFF.

This chain links TRBV6-5 with TRBJ2-3, with 7 bases that match TRBD1. This CDR3 contains 18 residues. The V segment lost 0 bases and the J segment 3 bases; nucleotides outside the gene matches: 12. Germline V gene data show CDR1 as MNHEY and CDR2 as SVGAGI. This CDR3 is CASSYSIAPTGITDTQYF. CDR3 bases: TGTGCCAGCAGTTACTCAATCGCCCCGACAGGGATAACAGATACGCAGTATTTT.

This chain joins TRBV20-1 and TRBJ1-1, with 7 bases aligning to TRBD1. The J segment lost 3 bases and the V segment lost 6 bases, leaving 7 bases of the junction unmatched. The CDR3 totals 13 residues. Germline V gene data show CDR1 as DFQATT and CDR2 as SNEGSKA (reference sequence). In DNA, the CDR3 is TGCAGTGCCACCCACAGGGGCGACACTGAAGCTTTCTTT. It codes for CSATHRGDTEAFF.

In this sample, this clonotype turned up a few times. The chain employs TRBV11-3 and TRBJ2-1; a weak D match, TRBD2 (6 bases). Germline V CDR1 and CDR2: SGHNT, YENEEA. The CDR3 has 15 residues. Trimming removed 4 bases from V and 2 bases from J, with 12 bases in between. This CDR3 is CASSSGLSAYNEQFF. CDR3 in DNA: TGTGCCAGCAGCTCCGGACTATCAGCCTACAATGAGCAGTTCTTC.

V and J are TRBV2 and TRBJ2-7, with a tentative D call TRBD2 (5 bases). The germline V gene has CDR1 SNHLY and CDR2 FYNNEI. The CDR3 has 13 residues. V lost 6 bases, J lost 3 bases, and 12 bases lay in between. Here the CDR3 DNA reads TGTGCCAGCAGCATAGGACGGGACTACGAGCAGTACTTC. Translating it yields CASSIGRDYEQYF.

This clonotype was observed a few times. V is TRBV29-1 and J is TRBJ1-1; 8 positions agree with TRBD1. The CDR3 loop spans 14 amino acids. The junction had 6 bases not matched to a gene; V was cut back by 6 bases and J by 0 bases. CDR1 is SQVTM, CDR2 ANQGSEA, per germline. CDR3 loop: CSVTPGQVNTEAFF. Written as DNA, the CDR3 is TGCAGCGTGACTCCGGGACAGGTGAACACTGAAGCTTTCTTT.